The T cell receptor (beta chain) under discussion was sequenced for a study of blood T cell repertoires in COVID-19. Repertoires were generated with immunoSEQ multiplex PCR, while TCRdb's copy carries only in-frame clones and drops some. This table holds tens of thousands of clones, under 85% found once. The CDR3 length is 15 residues. The germline V and J ends were trimmed by 0 bases and 6 bases, with 13 bases remaining between them. Per the germline V gene, CDR1 is SGHDT and CDR2 is YYEEEE. The sequenced sample consisted of peripheral blood. This rearrangement joins TRBV5-6 to TRBJ2-1, with D perhaps TRBD1 (6 bases). The clonotype originates from a man aged 60 to 69 with COVID-19, enrolled during active disease. The DNA of the CDR3 is TGTGCCAGCAGCTTGGACAGGGTGGAAGGCAATGAGCAGTTCTTC. Its translation is CASSLDRVEGNEQFF.